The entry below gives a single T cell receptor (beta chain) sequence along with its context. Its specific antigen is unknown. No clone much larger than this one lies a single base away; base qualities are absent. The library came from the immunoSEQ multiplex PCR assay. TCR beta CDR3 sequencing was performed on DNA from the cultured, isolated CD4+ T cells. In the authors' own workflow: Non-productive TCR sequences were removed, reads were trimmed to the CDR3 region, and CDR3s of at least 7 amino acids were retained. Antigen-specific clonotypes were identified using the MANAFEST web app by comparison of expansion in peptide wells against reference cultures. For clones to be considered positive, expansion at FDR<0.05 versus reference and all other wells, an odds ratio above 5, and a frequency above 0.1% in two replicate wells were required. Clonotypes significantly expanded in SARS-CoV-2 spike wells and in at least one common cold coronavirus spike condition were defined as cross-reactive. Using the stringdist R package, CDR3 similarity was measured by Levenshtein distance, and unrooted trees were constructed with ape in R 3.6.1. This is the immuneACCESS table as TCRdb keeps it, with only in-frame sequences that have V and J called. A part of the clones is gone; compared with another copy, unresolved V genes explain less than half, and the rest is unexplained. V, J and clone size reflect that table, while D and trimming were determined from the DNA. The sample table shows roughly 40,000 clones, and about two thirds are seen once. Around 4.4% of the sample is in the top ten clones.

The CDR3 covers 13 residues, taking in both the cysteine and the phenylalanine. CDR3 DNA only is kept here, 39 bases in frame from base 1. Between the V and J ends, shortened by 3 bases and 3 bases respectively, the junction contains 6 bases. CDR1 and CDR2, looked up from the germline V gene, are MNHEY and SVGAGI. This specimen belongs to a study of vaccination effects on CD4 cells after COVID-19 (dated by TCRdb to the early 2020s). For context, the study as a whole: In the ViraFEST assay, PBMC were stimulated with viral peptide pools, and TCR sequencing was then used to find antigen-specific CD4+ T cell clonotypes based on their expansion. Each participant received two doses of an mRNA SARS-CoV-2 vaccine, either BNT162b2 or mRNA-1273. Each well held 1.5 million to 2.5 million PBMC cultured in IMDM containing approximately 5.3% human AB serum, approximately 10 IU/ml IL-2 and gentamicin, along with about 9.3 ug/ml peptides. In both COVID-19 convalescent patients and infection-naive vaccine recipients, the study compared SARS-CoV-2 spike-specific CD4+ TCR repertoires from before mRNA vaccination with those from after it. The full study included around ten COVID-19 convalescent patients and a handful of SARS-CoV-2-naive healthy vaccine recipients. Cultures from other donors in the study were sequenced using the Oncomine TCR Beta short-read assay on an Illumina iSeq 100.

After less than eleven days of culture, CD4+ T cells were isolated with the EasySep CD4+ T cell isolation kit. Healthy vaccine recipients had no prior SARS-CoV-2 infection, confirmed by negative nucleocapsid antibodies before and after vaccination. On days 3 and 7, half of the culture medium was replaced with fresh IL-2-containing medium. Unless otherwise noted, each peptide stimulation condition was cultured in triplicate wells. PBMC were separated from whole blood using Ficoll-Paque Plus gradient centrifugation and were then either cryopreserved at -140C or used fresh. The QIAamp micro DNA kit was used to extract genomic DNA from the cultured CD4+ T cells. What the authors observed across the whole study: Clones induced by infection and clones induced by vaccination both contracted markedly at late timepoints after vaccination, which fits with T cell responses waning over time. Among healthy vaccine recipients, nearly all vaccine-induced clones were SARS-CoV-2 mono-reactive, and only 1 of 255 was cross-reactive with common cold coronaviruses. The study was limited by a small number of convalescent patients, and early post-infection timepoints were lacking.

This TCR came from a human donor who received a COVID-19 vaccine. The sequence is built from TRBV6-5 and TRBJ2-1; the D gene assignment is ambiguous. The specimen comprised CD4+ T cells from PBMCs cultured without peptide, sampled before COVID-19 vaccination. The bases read TGTGCCAGCAGTTATGACTTCTACAATGAGCAGTTCTTC. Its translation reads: CASSYDFYNEQFF.